The source of this TCR beta chain is a study of OX40 agonist ivuxolimab in advanced cancers. For context, the study as a whole: Ivuxolimab was a fully human IgG2 agonistic monoclonal antibody targeting the costimulatory receptor OX40 (CD134). Three dose-escalation patients achieved partial responses, one with hepatocellular carcinoma and two with cutaneous melanoma. The dose-escalation cohort was over 70% male with a mean age of around 64 years, ranging from roughly 23 to 79. The paper reports the monotherapy dose-escalation portion (N of about 47 patients) of the phase I ivuxolimab trial. Patients were allowed to have had prior anti-PD-1, anti-PD-L1 or anti-CTLA-4 therapy, and about 40% of the dose-escalation patients had been treated with checkpoint inhibitors. The point of sequencing TCRbeta in the periphery was to test whether ivuxolimab changed TCR sequence diversity and drove clonal T-cell expansion. Among the roughly 50 dose-escalation patients, some 20 had hepatocellular carcinoma, around 15 melanoma, 9 renal cell carcinoma and 9 head and neck cancer. Intravenous ivuxolimab was administered to patients every 2 weeks at six dose levels: 0.01, 0.1, 0.3, 1.5, 3 and 10 mg/kg. Findings and caveats that apply to the study as a whole: On average, CD8+ T cells showed more expanded clones than CD4+ T cells after ivuxolimab. In partial responders in the 0.1-3.0 mg/kg groups, normalized peripheral clonal expansion was found to be among the lowest, especially among CD8+ T cells. The antigen specificity of the clonally expanded peripheral T cells was not determined. Low levels of normalized T-cell clonal expansion were also seen in some nonresponding patients. Clonal expansion of both CD4+ and CD8+ blood T cells was observed from baseline to week 6 at doses 0.1 to 3.0 mg/kg.

Of note for this clone: No cognate antigen has been identified for it. No much larger clone is present one base from it, and per-base qualities are unavailable.

The trial excluded patients who had a history of autoimmune disease or who were on systemic immunosuppression. Peripheral blood for TCR sequencing was collected from all dose cohorts at baseline, on cycle 4 day 1, and on cycle 7 day 1. Samples were obtained from an open-label, multicenter, first-in-human phase I dose-escalation trial of ivuxolimab. Adults with locally advanced or metastatic melanoma, renal cell carcinoma, hepatocellular carcinoma or head and neck squamous cell carcinoma were enrolled in the trial. CD4+ and CD8+ T cells were sorted separately from peripheral blood before TCR sequencing. For sequencing of the TCRbeta CDR3 region, genomic DNA was extracted from the sorted cells. TCRbeta CDR3 regions were sequenced using the immunoSEQ Assay. The source is immuneACCESS, and TCRdb retained only in-frame sequences with V and J called. Part of the clones is not carried over; for the studies checked, unresolved V genes explain less than half of this, and the remainder is unexplained. This sample gives around 69,000 clones in total; around nine tenths of them show up just once. 2.5% to 3% of the sample comes from the top ten.

The specimen comprised CD4+ or CD8+ T cells sorted from blood, sampled in a trial of the OX40 agonist ivuxolimab. The sequence came from an adult with an advanced solid tumor such as melanoma, head and neck, liver or kidney cancer.

The nucleotide sequence reads as follows: TGTGCCAGTAGTCCGACCCCGGGTGTTGGAAAACTGTTTTTT. Translation gives CASSPTPGVGKLFF. The sequence joins TRBV19 to TRBJ1-4, with the D gene call left open. V drops 5 bases and J drops 10 bases, leaving 17 bases in between. Measured from the cysteine to the phenylalanine, the CDR3 is 14 residues long. Only the CDR3 portion is preserved as DNA: 42 bases, with reading frame beginning at the first base. CDR1 LNHDA and CDR2 SQIVND are derived from the germline V gene (reference sequence).